This entry lists 21 T cell receptor beta chains sequenced from one sample in a study of T-cell reconstitution after alpha-beta-depleted transplantation in children. The TCRbeta library was prepared with unique molecular identifiers. A single record per CDR3 protein comes from TCRdb applying MiXCR to the PCR reads. The sample includes around 580,000 distinct CDR3 sequences, around 27% of them seen just once. The input for sequencing was PBMCs, taken before TCRalphabeta/CD19-depleted stem cell transplant. The receptors shown here come from a boy in the first two years of life with Wiskott-Aldrich syndrome, due to receive a stem cell transplant.

This clonotype was counted between two and nine times. CDR3 sequence reads: CASSPRPGTSLTDTQYF. Written as DNA, the CDR3 is TGTGCCAGCAGCCCCCGCCCCGGGACTAGTCTCACAGATACGCAGTATTTT. This chain links TRBV9 with TRBJ2-3, with TRBD2 identical over 8 bases. The CDR3 has 17 residues. Germline values: CDR1 SGDLS, CDR2 YYNGEE. V was clipped by 4 bases and J by 2 bases; unmatched bases: 12.

V is TRBV6-5 and J is TRBJ2-5; D ambiguous. The CDR3 covers 14 residues. The V gene lost 2 bases and the J gene lost 1 base, with 8 bases spanning the gap. The V gene's germline CDR1 is MNHEY and CDR2 SVGAGI. The CDR3 DNA is TGTGCCAGCAGTTACATTGGACGCCAAGAGACCCAGTACTTC. Translating it yields CASSYIGRQETQYF.

This clonotype was counted a few times. J is TRBJ2-1 and V is TRBV15; a possible D gene is TRBD2 (6 bases). The ends were cut back, 0 bases at V and 10 bases at J, with 10 bases in the middle. Germline V gene lookup returns CDR1 LNHNV and CDR2 YYDKDF (reference sequence). This CDR3 region has 13 residues. DNA for the CDR3: TGTGCCACCAGCAGAGAGTTGGCGGGAGAGCAGTTCTTC. It encodes CATSRELAGEQFF.

The gene calls are TRBV5-8 and TRBJ2-1; 14 bases match TRBD2. The V and J ends lost 4 bases and 7 bases, in that order; junction bases with no gene match: 7. Germline V gives CDR1 SGHTS, CDR2 YDEGEE. This CDR3 is 16 amino acids long. The CDR3: CASSPTGTSGRNEQFF. CDR3 DNA sequence: TGTGCCAGCAGCCCAACCGGGACTAGCGGGAGAAATGAGCAGTTCTTC.

The rearrangement uses TRBV7-9 and TRBJ1-1; 8 bases are a match to TRBD1. CDR3 length: 16 residues. The junction had 11 bases not matched to a gene; V was cut back by 4 bases and J by 4 bases. The V gene's germline CDR1 is SEHNR and CDR2 FQNEAQ (reference sequence). The CDR3 DNA sequence: TGTGCCAGCAGCTCAGGGGGCGCCGGGTCGGGCACTGAAGCTTTCTTT. Amino acids: CASSSGGAGSGTEAFF.

The gene calls are TRBV5-1 and TRBJ2-5; D possibly corresponds to TRBD1 (6 bases). The CDR3 spans 14 residues. Deletions cut 4 bases from V and 0 bases from J, with 10 bases between. Germline loops: CDR1 SGHRS, CDR2 YFSETQ. In DNA form, the CDR3 reads TGCGCCAGCAGCGTACAGGGAAACCAAGAGACCCAGTACTTC. Translated: CASSVQGNQETQYF.

V usage is TRBV7-8 and J usage is TRBJ2-7; D gene uncertain. CDR1 SGHVS and CDR2 FQNEAQ come from the germline V gene. The V and J ends lost 5 bases and 6 bases respectively, with 17 bases between them. The CDR3 is made up of 14 amino acids. The CDR3 is CASSRPGLGSEQYF. The DNA of the CDR3 is TGTGCCAGCAGCCGGCCAGGTTTGGGCAGCGAGCAGTACTTC.

This clonotype was counted many times. This chain links TRBV5-1 with TRBJ2-7, with 8 bases aligning to TRBD1. CDR1 SGHRS and CDR2 YFSETQ come from the germline V gene. The CDR3 covers 13 residues. V lost 1 base to trimming and J lost 5 bases; unmatched junction nucleotides: 2. CDR3 sequence reads: CASSLTGGNEQYF. In DNA form, the CDR3 reads TGCGCCAGCAGCTTGACAGGGGGGAACGAGCAGTACTTC.

This chain joins TRBV20-1 and TRBJ2-7; D is perhaps TRBD1 or TRBD2 (5 bases each). This CDR3 comprises 12 residues. The ends were cut back, 5 bases at V and 4 bases at J, with 12 bases in the middle. Looked up from germline, CDR1 is DFQATT and CDR2 is SNEGSKA (reference sequence). The CDR3 loop reads CSAGGFDYEQYF. The CDR3 nucleotides are TGCAGTGCTGGGGGATTCGATTACGAGCAGTACTTC.

The chain employs TRBV29-1 and TRBJ1-1; no reliable D call. The V end lost 7 bases, the J end lost 2 bases, and 11 bases lay between the germline ends. The V gene's germline CDR1 is SQVTM and CDR2 ANQGSEA. There are 12 residues in the CDR3. The CDR3 sequence is CSACYINTEAFF. CDR3 coding DNA: TGCAGCGCCTGCTACATCAACACTGAAGCTTTCTTT.

This clonotype has a count of ten or more. This chain links TRBV5-1 with TRBJ2-3, with 9 positions matching TRBD1. Trimming at V came to 3 bases and at J to 5 bases, leaving 4 bases not matched to a gene. The CDR3 is 14 amino acids. The V gene's germline CDR1 is SGHRS and CDR2 YFSETQ. The CDR3 sequence: CASSSGQGEDTQYF. The CDR3 DNA reads TGCGCCAGCAGCTCGGGACAGGGAGAAGATACGCAGTATTTT.

This chain uses TRBV4-2 with TRBJ2-7, with D uncertain. CDR1 is LGHNA and CDR2 is YNFKEQ in the germline V gene. The V end was cut by 2 bases, the J end by 5 bases, with 7 bases between. The CDR3 sequence is 12 residues long. This CDR3 reads CASSQSGNEQYF. CDR3 bases: TGTGCCAGCAGCCAATCCGGTAACGAGCAGTACTTC.

This clonotype has a handful of counts. The chain uses TRBV5-1 and TRBJ2-4, with TRBD2 identical over 10 bases. After removal of 2 bases from V and 7 bases from J, the junction contained 6 bases not matched to a gene. Germline CDR1 and CDR2: SGHRS and YFSETQ. The CDR3 loop spans 15 amino acids. The CDR3 region has the DNA TGCGCCAGCAGCTTAAGTCTAGCGGGAGTTAACATTCAGTACTTC. Its protein product is CASSLSLAGVNIQYF.

This clonotype was recorded a few times. The chain combines TRBV12-3 or TRBV12-4 with TRBJ2-3, with 9 bases fitting TRBD1. The CDR3 runs 14 residues. The ends lost 4 bases at V and 5 bases at J; junction bases unmatched: 4. As DNA, the CDR3 is TGTGCCAGCAGTTCCGGGACAGGGTTAGATACGCAGTATTTT. Protein sequence: CASSSGTGLDTQYF.

This clonotype turned up a few times. The genes are TRBV5-5 and TRBJ1-3; TRBD1 matches at 8 bases. The ends lost 7 bases at V and 3 bases at J; junction bases unmatched: 9. The CDR3 length is 15 residues. Per germline, CDR1 SGHKS and CDR2 YYEKEE (reference sequence). The DNA of the CDR3 is TGTGCCAGCGGCGACAGGGGTATCGTTGGAAACACCATATATTTT. Translated: CASGDRGIVGNTIYF.

V gene TRBV24-1 combines with J gene TRBJ2-5; D gene unclear. The V end lost 2 bases, the J end lost 4 bases, and 10 bases lay between the germline ends. This CDR3 region has 14 residues. Germline CDR1 is KGHDR and CDR2 is SFDVKD. The CDR3 nucleotides read TGTGCCACCAGTGATTCCCCCCTCCGAGAGACCCAGTACTTC. Its protein is CATSDSPLRETQYF.

This clonotype was counted only a few times. The chain joins TRBV7-9 to TRBJ1-6; tentatively, D is TRBD1 (5 bases). The CDR3 runs to 17 residues. Trimming took off 7 bases at V and 5 bases at J, with 21 bases between the two ends. CDR1 and CDR2 (germline): SEHNR, FQNEAQ (reference sequence). CDR3 DNA: TGTGCCAGCACCATCCTGCACGGGGACCCCAATAATTCACCCCTCCACTTT. It is translated as CASTILHGDPNNSPLHF.

In its sample, this clonotype was seen a few times. The V call is TRBV5-1, the J call TRBJ2-1, with D tentatively TRBD2 (6 bases). The V end lost 7 bases, the J end lost 6 bases, and 17 bases lay between the germline ends. The CDR3 covers 14 residues. Germline-derived CDR1 and CDR2 are SGHRS and YFSETQ. The CDR3 bases are TGCGCCAGCGGATCCGGGAGCCTGATCAATGAGCAGTTCTTC. Amino acids: CASGSGSLINEQFF.

This clonotype occurred a few times. This chain links TRBV15 with TRBJ2-1, with 9 bases aligning to TRBD1. The V gene end was trimmed by 8 bases and the J gene end by 6 bases; junction bases not matched to a gene: 11. The CDR3 length is 15 residues. Germline V gives CDR1 LNHNV, CDR2 YYDKDF (reference sequence). The CDR3 nucleotides are TGTGCCACCCGGGGACAGGGCAGTCTCTCCAATGAGCAGTTCTTC. Amino acids: CATRGQGSLSNEQFF.

In its sample, this clonotype was seen a few times. This chain links TRBV10-3 with TRBJ2-7; D call uncertain. Deletions cut 4 bases from V and 1 base from J, with 5 bases between. Germline V gene sequence: CDR1 ENHRY, CDR2 SYGVKD. CDR3 size: 12 residues. The CDR3 sequence: CAISADSYEQYF. DNA of the CDR3: TGTGCCATCAGTGCCGATTCCTACGAGCAGTACTTC.

This clonotype was seen a few times. This chain uses TRBV7-9 with TRBJ1-6; no clear D gene. Trimming took 1 base from V and 8 from J, leaving 12 bases between them. Germline lookup yields CDR1 SEHNR and CDR2 FQNEAQ (reference sequence). The CDR3 is 15 amino acids. This CDR3 reads CASSLGGVLDSPLHF. The DNA for the CDR3 is TGTGCCAGCAGCTTAGGTGGGGTATTGGATTCACCCCTCCACTTT.